This entry concerns a single TCR beta chain. Its cognate antigen has yet to be identified. No qualities accompany the bases; no much larger clone lies one base away. The donors were healthy, HIV-negative adults who had no recently reported acute infections or vaccinations. Every donor was a Caucasian adult residing in Nashville, Tennessee, USA. CD4+ T cells were enriched by magnetic negative selection; naive cells were then positively selected on CD45RA, and the negative fraction formed the memory subset. After blood collection by leukapheresis, PBMCs were isolated using Ficoll-Histopaque density gradient centrifugation and then cryopreserved in the vapor phase of liquid nitrogen. Analytical flow cytometry was used to check the purity and quantity of each magnetically sorted T cell population. Each sorted fraction had its genomic DNA isolated and then quantified by UV absorbance on a Nanodrop 2000c.

Using the deep immunoSEQ assay, multiplex PCR amplified TCR CDR3 regions from genomic DNA. Extracted genomic DNA from each cell subset was spread evenly across all wells of several immunoSEQ 96-well plates, with each plate serving as a replicate. For sorted subsets, 200 to 250 ng of genomic DNA, equivalent to some 30,000 T cell genomes, went into each replicate PCR. Purified libraries were measured with a Qubit 3.0 fluorometer, size-checked on a Bioanalyzer 2100, and measured again with the KAPA Library Quantification kit. Every immunoSEQ 96-well plate was sequenced on a dedicated single-read 150-cycle Illumina NextSeq 550 flow cell. For the original study's pipeline: The immunoSEQ output contained only junctional sequences without quality scores, so filtering could not match that applied to full-length reads. Sequences were annotated with PyIR, a Python wrapper for IgBLAST v1.9, using IMGT germline references to assign V/J genes and CDR3. Reads were removed for weak V/J assignments (E-value above 1e-6), missing CDR3, stop codons, out-of-frame junctions, or ambiguous translated residues. V3J clonotypes were defined by identical inferred V gene, J gene, and CDR3 amino acid sequence. The percentage overlap between two repertoires was calculated by dividing the number of shared unique clonotypes by the size of the smaller repertoire. Repertoire richness was assessed with RTK rarefaction, the Chao1 estimator, and Recon v2.1 estimates of unobserved clonotypes. For all TCRbeta clonotypes obtained by the gDNA method from four donors, generation probabilities were computed with OLGA. Drawn from immuneACCESS, this table holds only the in-frame rearrangements with V and J called that TCRdb kept. Clones are partly lost; checked studies trace under half to an unresolved V gene and leave the rest unexplained. The V and J calls and the clone size are those of that table, but D and trimming were determined from the DNA. In this sample the table shows approximately 2,000,000 clones, about 90% of which occur a single time. Approximately 0.4% of the sample rests with the top ten.

This sample stems from a study of shared clonotypes between healthy human individuals (dated by TCRdb to the early 2020s). Study-level background: The cohort included three men and a couple of women between 18 and 49 years of age. Leukapheresis yielded between about 0.85 and 9 billion PBMCs per donor. For each donor, three plates each were used for CD4 naive and CD4 memory, two plates were used for CD8 naive, and one plate was used for CD8 memory. To estimate repertoire size and how much clonotype sharing occurs between individuals, the study deeply sequenced the blood TCR repertoires of five healthy adults. Different laboratories and diverse techniques were used to prepare libraries and sequence TCR repertoires, to increase sequencing depth and limit assay-specific biases.

Broad study findings and their caveats: When several donors were compared, the shared fraction of clonotypes was about 5% for naive CD4, around 3.6% for naive CD8, 2% to 2.5% for memory CD4, and about 0.36% for memory CD8. Clonotypes shared by all four sorted-subset donors showed higher generation probabilities than non-shared clonotypes. Larger estimated clonotype richness was generally found for naive subsets than for memory subsets. The genetic and exposure-history diversity represented was limited by the small number of donors. Sampling was restricted to blood, and TCR repertoires in tissues likely differ from the TCR repertoires found in blood. Even with the large sequencing depth, rarefaction of the sorted-subset datasets indicated that sequencing was incomplete. Based on pairwise subsampling, the degree of clonotype sharing among donors was expected to be affected by sequencing depth.

The sequenced sample consisted of naive CD4+ T cells from PBMCs. The sample's cell subset or site label, in plain terms: CD45RA+ positively selected. This clonotype was obtained from a man aged 18 to 29 in good health. Some clones in this sample may be carry-over from other donors' samples.

DNA sequence: TGTGCCAGCAGCTTAGGGGCTGGGTACAATGAGCAGTTCTTC. Its protein is CASSLGAGYNEQFF. The chain joins TRBV7-9 to TRBJ2-1; no confident D gene assignment can be made. The germline V gene (reference sequence) supplies CDR1 SEHNR and CDR2 FQNEAQ. The cysteine opens and the phenylalanine closes a CDR3 of 14 amino acids. Of all the DNA, just the CDR3 is kept, 42 bases in frame from base 1. V is cut by 1 base and J by 4 bases, and the space between the germline ends is 8 bases.